The 5 T cell receptor beta chains given below trace back to one sample, sequenced in a study of shared clonotypes between healthy human individuals. Here immunoSEQ multiplex PCR was the method, and the copy in TCRdb shows in-frame clones only, minus some. The table lists 780,000 or so clones, approximately 77% of them singletons, with under 2% in the top ten. The sequenced sample consisted of memory CD4+ T cells sorted from blood. The subset is: CD45RA-negative fraction. The receptor source for this set is a woman aged 25 to 39 in good health.

This clone was recorded a few times. This chain uses TRBV4-1 with TRBJ2-7, with 11 positions matching TRBD2. This CDR3 region has 14 residues. Per germline, CDR1 MGHRA and CDR2 YSYEKL. J was trimmed by 3 bases and V by 4 bases; bases with no gene match: 2. The CDR3 spells CASSLTSGSYEQYF. In DNA, the CDR3 is TGCGCCAGCAGCCTTACTAGCGGGAGCTACGAGCAGTACTTC.

V gene TRBV28 combines with J gene TRBJ2-7, with 8 bases aligning to TRBD2. The J segment lost 3 bases and the V segment lost 5 bases, leaving 12 bases of the junction unmatched. CDR3 length equals 16 residues. Germline loops: CDR1 MDHEN, CDR2 SYDVKM. The CDR3 protein is CASSPNAGTSSYEQYF. The CDR3, as DNA: TGTGCCAGCAGTCCGAATGCCGGGACTAGTAGCTACGAGCAGTACTTC.

The rearrangement links TRBV27 to TRBJ2-7; possibly TRBD2 for D (6 bases). The CDR3 consists of 14 residues. V lost 6 bases and J lost 0, with 12 bases in between. Germline V lookup: CDR1 MNHEY, CDR2 SMNVEV (reference sequence). CDR3 sequence reads: CASSRSGSSYEQYF. The CDR3 region has the DNA TGTGCCAGCAGCCGTAGCGGTAGCTCCTACGAGCAGTACTTC.

This clone was detected once. The chain uses TRBV21-1 and TRBJ2-3; the DNA was not used to check the table's D call, TRBD2. TRBV21-1 is described as a pseudogene. The CDR3 is 16 amino acids. The CDR3 DNA reads as TGTGCCAGCACCTATCTCGCTAGCGGTAGCACAGATACGCAGTATTTT. It codes for CASTYLASGSTDTQYF.

This rearrangement joins TRBV7-3 to TRBJ2-2; the D is unclear. V was cut by 2 bases and J by 6 bases, with 7 bases left in between. The CDR3 has 13 residues. The germline CDR1 and CDR2 sequences are SGHTA and FQGTGA. The CDR3 protein is CASSLLNPGELFF. For the CDR3, the DNA is TGTGCCAGCAGCTTATTAAACCCCGGGGAGCTGTTTTTT.